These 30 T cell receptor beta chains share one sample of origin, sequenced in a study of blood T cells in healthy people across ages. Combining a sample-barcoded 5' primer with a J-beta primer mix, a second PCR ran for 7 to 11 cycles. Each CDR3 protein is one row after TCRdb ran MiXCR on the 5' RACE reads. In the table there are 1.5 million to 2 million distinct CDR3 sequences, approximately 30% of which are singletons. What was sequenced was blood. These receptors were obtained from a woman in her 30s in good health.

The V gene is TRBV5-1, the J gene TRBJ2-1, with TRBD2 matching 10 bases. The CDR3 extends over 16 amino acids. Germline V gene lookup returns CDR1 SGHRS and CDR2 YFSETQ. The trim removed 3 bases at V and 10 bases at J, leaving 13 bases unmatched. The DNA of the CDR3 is TGCGCCAGCAGCTGGGAGGGGACTAGCGTCGGGATAGAGCAGTTCTTC. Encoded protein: CASSWEGTSVGIEQFF.

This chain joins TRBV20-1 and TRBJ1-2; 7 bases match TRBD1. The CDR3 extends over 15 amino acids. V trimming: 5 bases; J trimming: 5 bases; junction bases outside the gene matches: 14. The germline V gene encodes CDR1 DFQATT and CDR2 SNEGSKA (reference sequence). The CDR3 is CSAHAGGLGAYGYTF. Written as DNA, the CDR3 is TGCAGTGCTCACGCAGGGGGTCTCGGGGCATATGGCTACACCTTC.

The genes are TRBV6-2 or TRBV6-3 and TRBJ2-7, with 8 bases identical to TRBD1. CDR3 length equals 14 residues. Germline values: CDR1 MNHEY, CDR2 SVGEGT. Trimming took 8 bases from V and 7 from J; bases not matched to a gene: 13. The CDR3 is CASHRRTGMEEQYF. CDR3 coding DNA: TGTGCCAGCCATCGTAGGACAGGGATGGAAGAGCAGTACTTC.

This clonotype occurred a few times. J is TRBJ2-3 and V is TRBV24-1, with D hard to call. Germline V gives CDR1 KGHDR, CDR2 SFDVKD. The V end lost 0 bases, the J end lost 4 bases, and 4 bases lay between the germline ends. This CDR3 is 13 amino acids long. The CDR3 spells CATSDLGPDTQYF. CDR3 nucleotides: TGTGCCACCAGTGATTTGGGCCCAGATACGCAGTATTTT.

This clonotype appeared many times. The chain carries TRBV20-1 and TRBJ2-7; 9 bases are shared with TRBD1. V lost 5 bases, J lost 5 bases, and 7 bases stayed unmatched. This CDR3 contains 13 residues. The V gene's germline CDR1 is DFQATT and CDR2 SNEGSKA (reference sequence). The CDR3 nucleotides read TGCAGTGCTGTCCACAGGGGGCAAGACGAGCAGTACTTC. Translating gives CSAVHRGQDEQYF.

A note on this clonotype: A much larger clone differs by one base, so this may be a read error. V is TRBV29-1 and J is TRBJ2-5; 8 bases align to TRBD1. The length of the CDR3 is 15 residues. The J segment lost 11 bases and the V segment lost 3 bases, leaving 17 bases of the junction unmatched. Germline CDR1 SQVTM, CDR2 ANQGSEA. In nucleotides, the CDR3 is TGCAGCGTTGATAGGTGGCAGGGGGCGCAGATTGAGCAGTACTTC. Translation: CSVDRWQGAQIEQYF.

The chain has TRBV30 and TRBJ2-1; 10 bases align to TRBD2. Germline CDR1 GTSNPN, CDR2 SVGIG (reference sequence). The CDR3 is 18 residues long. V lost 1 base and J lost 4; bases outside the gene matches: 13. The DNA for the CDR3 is TGTGCCTGGAGTGGAGCCAGCGGGAGGGGGACGATTTACAATGAGCAGTTCTTC. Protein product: CAWSGASGRGTIYNEQFF. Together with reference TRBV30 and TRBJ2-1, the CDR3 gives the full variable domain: SQTIHQWPATLVQPVGSPLSLECTVEGTSNPNLYWYRQAAGRGLQLLFYSVGIGQISSEVPQNLSASRPQDRQFILSSKKLLLSDSGFYLCAWSGASGRGTIYNEQFFGPGTRLTVL.

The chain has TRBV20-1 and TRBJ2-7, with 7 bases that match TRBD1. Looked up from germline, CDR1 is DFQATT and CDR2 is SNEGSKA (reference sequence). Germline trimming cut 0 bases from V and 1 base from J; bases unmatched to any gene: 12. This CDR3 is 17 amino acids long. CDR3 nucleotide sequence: TGCAGTGCTAGAGAGGGCAGGGGGAATTGGGATTCCTACGAGCAGTACTTC. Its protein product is CSAREGRGNWDSYEQYF.

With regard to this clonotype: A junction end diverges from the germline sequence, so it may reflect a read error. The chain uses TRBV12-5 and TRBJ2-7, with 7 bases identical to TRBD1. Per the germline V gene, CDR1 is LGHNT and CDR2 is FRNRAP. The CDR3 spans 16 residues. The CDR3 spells CAGGLPGQAEPYEQYF. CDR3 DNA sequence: TGTGCTGGTGGTTTGCCCGGACAGGCCGAGCCCTACGAGCAGTACTTC.

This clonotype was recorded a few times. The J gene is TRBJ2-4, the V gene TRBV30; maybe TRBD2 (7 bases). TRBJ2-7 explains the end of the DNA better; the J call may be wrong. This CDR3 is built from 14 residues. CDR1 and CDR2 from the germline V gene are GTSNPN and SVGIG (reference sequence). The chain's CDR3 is CAWRGRGTTYEQYF. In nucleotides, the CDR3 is TGTGCCTGGAGGGGGAGGGGGACGACCTACGAGCAGTACTTC.

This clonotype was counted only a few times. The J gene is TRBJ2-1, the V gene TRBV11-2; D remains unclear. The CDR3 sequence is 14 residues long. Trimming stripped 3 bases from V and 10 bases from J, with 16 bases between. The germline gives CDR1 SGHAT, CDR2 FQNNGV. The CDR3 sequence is CASSLGSGAYEQFF. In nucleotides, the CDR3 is TGTGCCAGCAGCTTGGGCAGTGGAGCCTACGAGCAGTTCTTC.

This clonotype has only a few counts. In DNA form, the CDR3 reads TGTGCCAGCTCACCACAGCGGCCCACAGATACGCAGTATTTT. Its translation: CASSPQRPTDTQYF. This sequence joins TRBV18 and TRBJ2-3; a possible D gene is TRBD2 (5 bases). Germline assignment: CDR1 KGHSH and CDR2 LQKENI. The CDR3 is made up of 14 amino acids. With 1 base removed from V and 2 bases from J, the gap between germline ends came to 7 bases.

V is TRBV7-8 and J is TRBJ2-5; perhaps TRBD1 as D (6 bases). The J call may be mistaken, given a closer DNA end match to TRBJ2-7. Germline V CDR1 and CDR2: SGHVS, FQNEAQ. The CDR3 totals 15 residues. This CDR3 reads CASSRVAGAPSEQYF. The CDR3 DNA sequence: TGTGCCAGCAGCCGGGTAGCAGGGGCCCCAAGCGAGCAGTACTTC.

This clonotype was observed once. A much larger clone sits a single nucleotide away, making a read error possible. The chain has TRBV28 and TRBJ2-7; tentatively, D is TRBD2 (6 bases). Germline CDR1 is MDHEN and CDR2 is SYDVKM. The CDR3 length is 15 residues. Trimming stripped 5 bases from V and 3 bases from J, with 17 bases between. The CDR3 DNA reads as TGTGCCAGCAGTCCTCCGGGACGGGGGATCTACGAGCAGTACTTC. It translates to CASSPPGRGIYEQYF.

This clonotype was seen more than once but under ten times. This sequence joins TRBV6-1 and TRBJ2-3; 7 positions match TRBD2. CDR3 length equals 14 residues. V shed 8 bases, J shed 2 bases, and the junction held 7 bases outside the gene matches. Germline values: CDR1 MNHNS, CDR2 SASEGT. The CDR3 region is CASVPGLPTDTQYF. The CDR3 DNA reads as TGTGCCAGCGTACCGGGACTACCCACAGATACGCAGTATTTT.

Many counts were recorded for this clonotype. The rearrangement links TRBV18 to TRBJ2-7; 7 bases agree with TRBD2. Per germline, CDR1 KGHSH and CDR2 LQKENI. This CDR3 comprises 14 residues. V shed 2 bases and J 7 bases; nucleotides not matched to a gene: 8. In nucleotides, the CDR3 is TGTGCCAGCTCACCAGCAGGACTAGGCAGGGAGCAGTACTTC. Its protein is CASSPAGLGREQYF.

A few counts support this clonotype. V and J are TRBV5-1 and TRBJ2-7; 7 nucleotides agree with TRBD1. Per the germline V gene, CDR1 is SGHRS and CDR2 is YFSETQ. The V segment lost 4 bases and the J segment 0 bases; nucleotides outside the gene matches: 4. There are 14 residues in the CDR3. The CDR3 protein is CASSGQDSSYEQYF. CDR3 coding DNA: TGCGCCAGCAGCGGACAGGATAGCTCCTACGAGCAGTACTTC.

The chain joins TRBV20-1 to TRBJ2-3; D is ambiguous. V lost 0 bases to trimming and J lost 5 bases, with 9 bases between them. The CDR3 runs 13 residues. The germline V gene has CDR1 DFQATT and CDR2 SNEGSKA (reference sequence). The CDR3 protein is CSARDSMVDTQYF. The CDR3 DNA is TGCAGTGCTAGAGATTCGATGGTAGATACGCAGTATTTT.

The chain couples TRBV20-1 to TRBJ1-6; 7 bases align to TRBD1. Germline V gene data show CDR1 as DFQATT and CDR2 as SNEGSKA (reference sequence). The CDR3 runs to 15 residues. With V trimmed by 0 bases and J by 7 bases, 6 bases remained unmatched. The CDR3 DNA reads TGCAGTGCTAGAGAGATGACAGGGCCCAATTCACCCCTCCACTTT. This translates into CSAREMTGPNSPLHF.

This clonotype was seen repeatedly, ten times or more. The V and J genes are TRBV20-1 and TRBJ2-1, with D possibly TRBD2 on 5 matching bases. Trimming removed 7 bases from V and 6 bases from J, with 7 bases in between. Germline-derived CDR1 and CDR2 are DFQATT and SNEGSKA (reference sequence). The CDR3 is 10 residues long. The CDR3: CSGEINEQFF. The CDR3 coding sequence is TGCAGTGGGGAGATCAATGAGCAGTTCTTC.

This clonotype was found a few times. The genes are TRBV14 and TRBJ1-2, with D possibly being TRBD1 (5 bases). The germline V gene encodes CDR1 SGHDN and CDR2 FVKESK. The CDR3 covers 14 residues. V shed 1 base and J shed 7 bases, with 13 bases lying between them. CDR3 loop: CASSQGVGASGYTF. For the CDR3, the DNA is TGTGCCAGCAGCCAAGGTGTCGGGGCGAGTGGCTACACCTTC.

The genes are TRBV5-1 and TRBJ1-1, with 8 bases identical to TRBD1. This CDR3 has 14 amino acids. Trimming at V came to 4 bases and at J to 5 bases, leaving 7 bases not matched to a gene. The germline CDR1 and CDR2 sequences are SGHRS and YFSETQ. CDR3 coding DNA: TGCGCCAGCAGCGTGGACAGGGATGGAACTGAAGCTTTCTTT. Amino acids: CASSVDRDGTEAFF.

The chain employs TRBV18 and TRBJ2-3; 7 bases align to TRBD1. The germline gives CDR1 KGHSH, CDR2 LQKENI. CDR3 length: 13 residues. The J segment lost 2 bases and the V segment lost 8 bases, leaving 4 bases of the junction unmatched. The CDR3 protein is CASTGVYTDTQYF. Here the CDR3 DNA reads TGTGCCAGCACAGGGGTGTACACAGATACGCAGTATTTT. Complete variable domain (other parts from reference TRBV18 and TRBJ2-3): NAGVMQNPRHLVRRRGQEARLRCSPMKGHSHVYWYRQLPEEGLKFMVYLQKENIIDESGMPKERFSAEFPKEGPSILRIQQVVRGDSAAYFCASTGVYTDTQYFGPGTRLTVL.

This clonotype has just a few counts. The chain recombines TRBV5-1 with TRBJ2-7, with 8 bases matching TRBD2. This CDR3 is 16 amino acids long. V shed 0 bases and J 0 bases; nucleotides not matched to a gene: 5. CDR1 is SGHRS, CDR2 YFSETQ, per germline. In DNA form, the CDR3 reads TGCGCCAGCAGCTTGGGAGGCCTAGCGGGCTCCTACGAGCAGTACTTC. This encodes CASSLGGLAGSYEQYF.

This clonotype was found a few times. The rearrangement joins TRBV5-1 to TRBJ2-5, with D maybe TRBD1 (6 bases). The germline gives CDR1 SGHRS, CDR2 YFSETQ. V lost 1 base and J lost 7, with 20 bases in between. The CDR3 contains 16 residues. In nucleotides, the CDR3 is TGCGCCAGCAGCTTGAAGCCCGAGGGGGTCCGGAGGACCCAGTACTTC. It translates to CASSLKPEGVRRTQYF.

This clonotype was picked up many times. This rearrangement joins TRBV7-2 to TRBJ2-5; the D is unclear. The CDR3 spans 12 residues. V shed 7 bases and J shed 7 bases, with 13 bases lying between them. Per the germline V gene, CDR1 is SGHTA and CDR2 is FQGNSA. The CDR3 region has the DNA TGTGCCAGCACCTTCAATCGTGGGACCCAGTACTTC. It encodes CASTFNRGTQYF.

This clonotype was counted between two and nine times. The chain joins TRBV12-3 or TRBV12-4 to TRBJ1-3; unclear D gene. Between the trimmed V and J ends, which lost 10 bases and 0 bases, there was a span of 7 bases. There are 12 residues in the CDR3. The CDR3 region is CAIGYSGNTIYF. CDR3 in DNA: TGTGCCATCGGTTACTCTGGAAACACCATATATTTT.

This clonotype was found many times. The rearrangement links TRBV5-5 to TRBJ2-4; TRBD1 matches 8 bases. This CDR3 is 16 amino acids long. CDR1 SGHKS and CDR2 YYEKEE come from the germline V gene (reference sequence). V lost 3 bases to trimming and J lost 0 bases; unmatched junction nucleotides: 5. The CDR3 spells CASSWDRQLAKNIQYF. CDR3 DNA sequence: TGTGCCAGCAGCTGGGACAGGCAACTAGCCAAAAACATTCAGTACTTC.

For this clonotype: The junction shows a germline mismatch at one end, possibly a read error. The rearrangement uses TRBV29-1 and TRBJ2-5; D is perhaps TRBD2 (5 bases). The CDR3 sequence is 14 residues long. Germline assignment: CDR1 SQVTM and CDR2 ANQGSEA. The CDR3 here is CSVEDLNVGVEQYF. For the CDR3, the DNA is TGCAGTGTTGAAGACCTCAATGTCGGGGTTGAGCAGTACTTC.

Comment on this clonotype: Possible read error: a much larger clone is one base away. The CDR3 sequence: CASSLEGSFLAYEQYF. CDR3 nucleotide sequence: TGCGCCAGCAGCTTGGAGGGGTCCTTTCTAGCCTACGAGCAGTACTTC. The rearrangement links TRBV5-1 to TRBJ2-7; tentative D call: TRBD1 (5 bases). Germline CDR1 and CDR2: SGHRS and YFSETQ. The CDR3 spans 16 residues. The V gene lost 0 bases and the J gene lost 2 bases, with 15 bases spanning the gap.